This TCR beta chain is drawn from a study of blood T cell repertoires in COVID-19. Study at large: Sites across the United States, Italy and Spain contributed samples from acute and convalescent COVID-19.

Clones were sequenced by immunoSEQ multiplex PCR, and TCRdb holds only the in-frame ones, with some missing. Counted here are under 100,000 clones, roughly 77% occurring once; the ten biggest clones make up about an eighth. The CDR3 has 16 amino acids. The germline V gene has CDR1 SGHRS and CDR2 YFSETQ. V was shortened by 0 bases and J by 2 bases, with 13 bases between the two germline ends. The chain couples TRBV5-1 to TRBJ2-3, with a weak D call TRBD1 (5 bases). The clonotype originates from a human donor in a cohort sampled during active COVID-19. The sequenced sample was peripheral blood. The CDR3 DNA reads as TGCGCCAGCAGCTTGGAGGGGTTGAGTACCACAGATACGCAGTATTTT. Encoded protein: CASSLEGLSTTDTQYF.